This T cell receptor (beta chain) came from a study of technical replicates of blood from four donors. Only in-frame clones appear in the TCRdb table, and some are missing; sequencing was by immunoSEQ multiplex PCR. The sample records around 97,000 clones, about 95% being singletons. V shed 1 base and J shed 3 bases, with 6 bases lying between them. The CDR3 runs 13 residues. The germline CDR1 and CDR2 sequences are SEHNR and FQNEAQ (reference sequence). The clonotype was recovered from a human donor in good health. This sequence joins TRBV7-9 and TRBJ1-1; D is ambiguous. The material sequenced was T cells isolated from PBMCs. The CDR3 DNA follows: TGTGCCAGCAGCTTAGTCCGGGACACTGAAGCTTTCTTT. Its protein product is CASSLVRDTEAFF.